These T cell receptor beta chains were read from a single sample in a study of regulatory T cells in long-lasting Graves disease. TCRdb recomputed calls from the multiplex PCR reads with MiXCR, one row per CDR3 protein. The sample lists a few hundred thousand distinct CDR3 sequences; over 14% were seen once. This sample also appeared in a second study, on T cells in Graves' hyperthyroidism and ophthalmopathy.

Specimen: peripheral blood mononuclear cells (PBMCs), collected at new diagnosis, from a patient treated with antithyroid drugs. The receptor set was obtained from a woman aged 40 to 50 with Graves disease. Both conserved end residues are part of each CDR3. The order of the fields is J gene, V gene, clone size, D gene, CDR3 protein, CDR3 DNA. D genes are given only for firm matches. Where a row states a size, it is once, few, many or the class of an expanded clone; other rows omit it.

TRBJ1-6,TRBV4-1,few,.,CASSHAVTPSPLHF,TGCGCCAGCAGCCATGCGGTAACCCCTTCACCCCTCCACTTT
TRBJ2-1,TRBV12-3/TRBV12-4,many,TRBD1,CASSSQTGTASDEQFF,TGTGCCAGCAGTTCTCAGACAGGGACGGCATCAGATGAGCAGTTCTTC
TRBJ2-7,TRBV19,many,TRBD2,CASSLRDYNIGYEQYF,TGTGCCAGTAGTCTCCGGGACTACAACATTGGATACGAGCAGTACTTC
TRBJ1-6,TRBV29-1,many,.,CSVAAGADSPLHF,TGCAGCGTTGCTGCAGGGGCTGATTCACCCCTCCACTTT
TRBJ1-2,TRBV20-1,.,.,CSARVDGYGYTF,TGCAGTGCTAGAGTCGACGGCTATGGCTACACCTTC
TRBJ2-7,TRBV27,many,.,CASSLVGQSSYEQYF,TGTGCCAGCAGTTTGGTAGGACAGAGCTCCTACGAGCAGTACTTC
TRBJ2-2,TRBV27,few,.,CASSWRGANTGELFF,TGTGCCAGCAGTTGGAGGGGAGCGAACACCGGGGAGCTGTTTTTT
TRBJ1-2,TRBV6-2/TRBV6-3,many,TRBD1,CASSYTTGAAMVYGYTF,TGTGCCAGCAGTTACACCACAGGGGCCGCAATGGTCTATGGCTACACCTTC
TRBJ2-2,TRBV3-1,.,.,CASSQPLGLSNTGELFF,TGTGCCAGCAGCCAACCCCTAGGGCTTTCGAACACCGGGGAGCTGTTTTTT
TRBJ2-1,TRBV12-3/TRBV12-4,many,TRBD1,CASSPNRQGNEQFF,TGTGCCAGCAGTCCTAACCGACAGGGTAATGAGCAGTTCTTC
TRBJ2-7,TRBV28,few,.,CASRIWSETASYEQYF,TGTGCCAGCAGGATCTGGAGTGAGACAGCCTCCTACGAGCAGTACTTC